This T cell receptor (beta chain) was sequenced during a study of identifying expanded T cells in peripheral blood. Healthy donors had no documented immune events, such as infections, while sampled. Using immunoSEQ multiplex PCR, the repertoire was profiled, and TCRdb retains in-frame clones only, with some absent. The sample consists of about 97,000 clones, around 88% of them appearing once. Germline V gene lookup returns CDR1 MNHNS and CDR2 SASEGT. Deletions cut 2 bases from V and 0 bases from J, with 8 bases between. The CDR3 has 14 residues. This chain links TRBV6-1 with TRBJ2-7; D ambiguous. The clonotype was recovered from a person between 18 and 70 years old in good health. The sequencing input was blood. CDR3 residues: CASSEFADSYEQYF. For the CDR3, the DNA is TGTGCCAGCAGTGAATTCGCAGACTCCTACGAGCAGTACTTC.